This TCR beta chain was recovered during a study of blood T cell repertoires in COVID-19. Study-level information: From the United States, Italy and Spain came samples of acute and convalescent COVID-19. In each case, the material was cDNA or gDNA derived from T cells, B-cell-depleted T cells, or PBMCs.

In the original analysis: Nucleated cell number was recorded as an estimate derived from reference gene primer amplification. This table comes from immunoSEQ multiplex PCR, and its TCRdb copy is limited to in-frame clones, with some not included. V, J and clone size were drawn from that table, and D and trimming were deduced from the DNA. The top ten clones hold 8% to 10% of a sample with tens of thousands of clones, around 90% of them seen once. V dropped 4 bases and J dropped 6; count of bases not matched to a gene: 5. Germline CDR1 is SGDLS and CDR2 is YYNGEE. The CDR3 extends over 13 amino acids.

Sequences were obtained from peripheral blood. The chain joins TRBV9 to TRBJ2-7, with 9 bases matching TRBD1. This receptor was identified in a human donor in a cohort sampled during active COVID-19. This CDR3 is CASSPGTGIEQYF. Here the CDR3 DNA reads TGTGCCAGCAGCCCCGGGACAGGGATCGAGCAGTACTTC.